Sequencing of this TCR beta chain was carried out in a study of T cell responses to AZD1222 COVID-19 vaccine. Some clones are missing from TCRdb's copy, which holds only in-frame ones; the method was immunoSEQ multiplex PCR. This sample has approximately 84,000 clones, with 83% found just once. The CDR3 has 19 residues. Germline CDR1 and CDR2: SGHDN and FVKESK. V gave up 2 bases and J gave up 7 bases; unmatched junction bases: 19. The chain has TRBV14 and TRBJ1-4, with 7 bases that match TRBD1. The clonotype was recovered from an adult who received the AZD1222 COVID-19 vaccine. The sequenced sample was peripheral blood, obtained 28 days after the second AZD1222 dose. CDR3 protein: CASSQNGTFRRGPSEKLFF. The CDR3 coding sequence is TGTGCCAGCAGCCAAAATGGGACTTTTCGGAGGGGGCCTAGTGAAAAACTGTTTTTT.